One and the same sample provided the 13 T cell receptor beta chains below, sequenced in a study of blood T cell repertoires in COVID-19. Assay used: immunoSEQ multiplex PCR; TCRdb lists only in-frame clones, some missing. Altogether 270,000 or so clones are present, 65% to 90% being singletons, with the ten largest covering 2.5% to 3%. The sequencing sample was made of peripheral blood. The receptors come from a woman aged 55-70 years with active or convalescent COVID-19.

The rearrangement links TRBV3-1 (or the pseudogene TRBV3-2) to TRBJ2-1, with 10 bases lining up with TRBD2. The length of the CDR3 is 15 residues. V lost 4 bases to trimming and J lost 7 bases; unmatched junction nucleotides: 7. Germline CDR1 reads LGHDT; CDR2 reads YNNKEL (reference sequence). Written as DNA, the CDR3 is TGTGCCAGCAGCCTGAGCGGGGGGGTCGGGAATGAGCAGTTCTTC. It codes for CASSLSGGVGNEQFF.

This chain links TRBV19 with TRBJ2-5; maybe TRBD1 (6 bases). The CDR3 has 12 residues. In germline, CDR1 is LNHDA, CDR2 SQIVND (reference sequence). V lost 8 bases to trimming and J lost 0 bases, with 7 bases between them. DNA for the CDR3: TGTGCCAGTCAGGGGTACCAAGAGACCCAGTACTTC. It yields the protein CASQGYQETQYF. Drawing the rest from reference TRBV19 and TRBJ2-5, the complete variable domain is DGGITQSPKYLFRKEGQNVTLSCEQNLNHDAMYWYRQDPGQGLRLIYYSQIVNDFQKGDIAEGYSVSREKKESFPLTVTSAQKNPTAFYLCASQGYQETQYFGPGTRLLVL.

This clone was seen once. This chain links TRBV18 with TRBJ1-4; no clear D. This CDR3 spans 14 amino acids. Per the germline V gene, CDR1 is KGHSH and CDR2 is LQKENI. The V and J ends lost 2 bases and 5 bases respectively, with 9 bases between them. The CDR3 loop is CASSPRPGNEKLFF. CDR3 coding DNA: TGTGCCAGCTCACCAAGGCCGGGGAATGAAAAACTGTTTTTT.

The chain uses TRBV19 and TRBJ2-3; possible D gene TRBD2, 7 bases. Germline CDR1 LNHDA, CDR2 SQIVND (reference sequence). The CDR3 extends over 15 amino acids. The V and J ends lost 7 bases and 4 bases respectively, with 18 bases between them. This chain's CDR3 is CASTDVGGGPDTQYF. The CDR3 bases are TGTGCCAGTACGGATGTGGGGGGGGGCCCAGATACGCAGTATTTT.

This chain uses TRBV14 with TRBJ2-2; 7 bases align to TRBD1. The V gene's germline CDR1 is SGHDN and CDR2 FVKESK. With V trimmed by 5 bases and J by 4 bases, 7 bases remained unmatched. The CDR3 runs to 15 residues. CDR3 bases: TGTGCCAGCAGCGGACGGACAGGTCCCACCGGGGAGCTGTTTTTT. It codes for CASSGRTGPTGELFF.

This clone was found many times. The chain links TRBV6-2 or TRBV6-3 to TRBJ1-5, with a possible D match to TRBD1 (6 bases). The CDR3 loop spans 15 amino acids. CDR1 and CDR2 from the germline V gene are MNHEY and SVGEGT. Trimming left V 0 bases short and J 4 bases short, with 10 bases between. CDR3 protein: CASSYSPDSNQPQHF. CDR3 nucleotide sequence: TGTGCCAGCAGTTACTCTCCGGACAGTAATCAGCCCCAGCATTTT.

The chain carries TRBV18 and TRBJ1-1; D is ambiguous. Germline loops: CDR1 KGHSH, CDR2 LQKENI. The CDR3 runs 13 residues. With 7 bases removed from V and 4 bases from J, the gap between germline ends came to 13 bases. The CDR3 reads CASCTTEGTEAFF. The CDR3 DNA reads as TGTGCCAGCTGTACCACGGAGGGCACTGAAGCTTTCTTT.

Only one count was recorded for this clone. The J gene is TRBJ1-2, the V gene TRBV5-1; D gene uncertain. Looked up from germline, CDR1 is SGHRS and CDR2 is YFSETQ. The V end lost 0 bases, the J end lost 5 bases, and 11 bases lay between the germline ends. The CDR3 covers 14 residues. In DNA, the CDR3 is TGCGCCAGCAGCTTGGAAGGTGAGCGGTATGGCTACACCTTC. Translating gives CASSLEGERYGYTF.

V usage is TRBV3-1 (or the pseudogene TRBV3-2) and J usage is TRBJ1-5; TRBD1 matches 8 bases. The CDR3 consists of 15 residues. Germline lookup yields CDR1 LGHDT and CDR2 YNNKEL (reference sequence). V trimming: 5 bases; J trimming: 6 bases; junction bases outside the gene matches: 9. CDR3 amino acids: CASSSSRGRVQPQHF. The CDR3 bases are TGTGCCAGCAGCTCTTCCAGGGGGCGTGTTCAGCCCCAGCATTTT.

J is TRBJ2-1 and V is TRBV7-9; 9 nucleotides line up with TRBD1. This CDR3 has 16 residues. Germline V lookup: CDR1 SEHNR, CDR2 FQNEAQ (reference sequence). The J segment lost 4 bases and the V segment lost 1 base, leaving 5 bases of the junction unmatched. Written as DNA, the CDR3 is TGTGCCAGCAGCTTAGGCCGGGACAGGGATTACAATGAGCAGTTCTTC. Its protein product is CASSLGRDRDYNEQFF. The full variable domain, rest sourced from reference TRBV7-9 and TRBJ2-1, is DTGVSQNPRHKITKRGQNVTFRCDPISEHNRLYWYRQTLGQGPEFLTYFQNEAQLEKSRLLSDRFSAERPKGSFSTLEIQRTEQGDSAMYLCASSLGRDRDYNEQFFGPGTRLTVL.

The count of this clone is one. The chain uses TRBV2 and TRBJ1-1; a possible D gene is TRBD1 (5 bases). V lost 2 bases and J 6 bases, leaving 13 bases between the germline ends. Germline lookup yields CDR1 SNHLY and CDR2 FYNNEI. CDR3 length equals 14 residues. The CDR3 here is CASSEFGGWAEAFF. In DNA, the CDR3 is TGTGCCAGCAGTGAATTCGGGGGGTGGGCTGAAGCTTTCTTT.

The chain has TRBV5-4 and TRBJ2-5, with a tentative D call TRBD2 (7 bases). Trimming pared 0 bases from V and 4 bases from J, leaving 16 bases between. The CDR3 contains 16 residues. Per germline, CDR1 SGHNT and CDR2 YYREEE (reference sequence). CDR3 bases: TGTGCCAGCAGCTTGGCCCTGGGGGGGCGTGGAGAGACCCAGTACTTC. It specifies CASSLALGGRGETQYF.

V and J are TRBV20-1 and TRBJ2-3; 12 positions agree with TRBD2. The ends lost 3 bases at V and 2 bases at J; junction bases unmatched: 6. CDR1 is DFQATT and CDR2 is SNEGSKA in the germline V gene (reference sequence). The CDR3 runs 16 residues. The CDR3 loop is CSASALAGGYTDTQYF. CDR3 nucleotides: TGCAGTGCTAGTGCTCTAGCGGGGGGGTACACAGATACGCAGTATTTT.